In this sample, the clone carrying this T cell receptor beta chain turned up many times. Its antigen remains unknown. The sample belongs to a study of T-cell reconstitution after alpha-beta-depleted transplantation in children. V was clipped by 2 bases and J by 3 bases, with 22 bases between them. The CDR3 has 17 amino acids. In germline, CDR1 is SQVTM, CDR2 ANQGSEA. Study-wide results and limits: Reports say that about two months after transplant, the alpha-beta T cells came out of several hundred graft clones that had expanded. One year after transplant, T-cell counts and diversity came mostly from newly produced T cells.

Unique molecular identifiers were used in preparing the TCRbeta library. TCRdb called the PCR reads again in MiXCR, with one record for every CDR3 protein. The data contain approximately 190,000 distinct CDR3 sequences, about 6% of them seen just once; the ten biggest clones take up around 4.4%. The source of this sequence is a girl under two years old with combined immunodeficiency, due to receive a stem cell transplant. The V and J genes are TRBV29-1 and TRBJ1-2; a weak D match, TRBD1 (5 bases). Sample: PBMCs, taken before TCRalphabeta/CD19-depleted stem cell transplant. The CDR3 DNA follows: TGCAGCGTTGAAACCGTGCGATCCCCGACAGACCACTATGGCTACACCTTC. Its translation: CSVETVRSPTDHYGYTF.